These 29 T cell receptor beta chains were all obtained from the same sample, sequenced in a study of Ad26.COV2.S vaccination and SARS-CoV-2 variants (dated by TCRdb to about 2021). To prepare the library, the immunoSEQ multiplex PCR assay was applied. In TCRdb, the immuneACCESS table is reduced to in-frame sequences with V and J assigned. These tables do not hold every clone; where another copy was compared, an unresolved V gene accounts for under half, and the others remain unexplained. This sample holds roughly 100,000 clones; over 70% were observed only once. The ten largest clones add up to roughly 17% of the sample. This specimen's time point label, per the study, means: individuals recovered from natural SARS-CoV-2 infection. This specimen consisted of peripheral blood, obtained after recovery from COVID-19. These receptors were taken from a human donor who had recovered from COVID-19.

In regard to this clone: Since a much larger clone is just one base distant, this may be a read error. The chain has TRBV6-2 or TRBV6-3 and TRBJ2-2, with 7 positions matching TRBD1. Losses at the gene ends were 6 bases for V and 1 base for J; bases not matched to a gene: 2. The germline V gene encodes CDR1 MNHEY and CDR2 SVGEGT. This CDR3 comprises 14 residues. The CDR3 here is CASSWTGNTGELFF. For the CDR3, the DNA is TGTGCCAGCAGCTGGACAGGGAACACCGGGGAGCTGTTTTTT.

This clone has a single count. The chain carries TRBV5-1 and TRBJ2-3; 7 bases are shared with TRBD1. CDR1 SGHRS and CDR2 YFSETQ come from the germline V gene. The CDR3 spans 17 residues. J was trimmed by 3 bases and V by 4 bases; bases with no gene match: 14. In DNA form, the CDR3 reads TGCGCCAGCAGCGAATTACAACAGGGGTTGGCAACAGATACGCAGTATTTT. Translated: CASSELQQGLATDTQYF. Full variable domain (rest looked up from reference TRBV5-1 and TRBJ2-3): KAGVTQTPRYLIKTRGQQVTLSCSPISGHRSVSWYQQTPGQGLQFLFEYFSETQRNKGNFPGRFSGRQFSNSRSEMNVSTLELGDSALYLCASSELQQGLATDTQYFGPGTRLTVL.

The chain uses TRBV15 and TRBJ1-5; D is undetermined. The CDR3 runs to 15 residues. CDR1 is LNHNV, CDR2 YYDKDF, per germline (reference sequence). Trimming left V 2 bases short and J 2 bases short, with 10 bases between. The CDR3 is CATSRSRGGNQPQHF. The DNA of the CDR3 is TGTGCCACCAGCAGATCCCGGGGTGGCAATCAGCCCCAGCATTTT.

The chain links TRBV6-6 to TRBJ2-1; 7 bases map to TRBD1. With 8 bases clipped from V and 3 bases from J, the junction kept 7 bases outside the gene matches. CDR1 and CDR2 from the germline V gene are MNHNY and SVGAGI (reference sequence). The CDR3 consists of 14 residues. Written as DNA, the CDR3 is TGTGCCAGCGGCAGGGACAGTGTCTACAATGAGCAGTTCTTC. Protein sequence: CASGRDSVYNEQFF.

The chain uses TRBV6-2 or TRBV6-3 and TRBJ1-1, with unresolved D. V shed 2 bases and J shed 0 bases, with 4 bases lying between them. This CDR3 contains 13 residues. Germline V gene lookup returns CDR1 MNHEY and CDR2 SVGEGT. Here the CDR3 DNA reads TGTGCCAGCAGTTACAGGGTGAACACTGAAGCTTTCTTT. Its protein product is CASSYRVNTEAFF.

The genes are TRBV2 and TRBJ2-7, with 7 bases that match TRBD2. V shed 0 bases, J shed 0 bases, and the junction held 5 bases outside the gene matches. CDR3 length equals 16 residues. CDR1 SNHLY and CDR2 FYNNEI come from the germline V gene. This chain's CDR3 is CASSEASGFSSYEQYF. CDR3 nucleotide sequence: TGTGCCAGCAGTGAAGCTAGCGGGTTTAGCTCCTACGAGCAGTACTTC. Complete variable domain (other parts from reference TRBV2 and TRBJ2-7): EPEVTQTPSHQVTQMGQEVILRCVPISNHLYFYWYRQILGQKVEFLVSFYNNEISEKSEIFDDQFSVERPDGSNFTLKIRSTKLEDSAMYFCASSEASGFSSYEQYFGPGTRLTVT.

This chain uses TRBV7-9 with TRBJ1-1; D is unresolved. Germline assignment: CDR1 SEHNR and CDR2 FQNEAQ (reference sequence). Trimming removed 3 bases from V and 7 bases from J, with 15 bases in between. The CDR3 loop spans 14 amino acids. CDR3 DNA: TGTGCCAGCAGCTTCGAAAATAGGCAGGATGAAGCTTTCTTT. Protein product: CASSFENRQDEAFF.

The chain is built from TRBV6-5 and TRBJ2-3; 7 bases agree with TRBD2. The germline CDR1 and CDR2 sequences are MNHEY and SVGAGI. There are 15 residues in the CDR3. The V segment lost 6 bases and the J segment 2 bases; nucleotides outside the gene matches: 8. The CDR3 loop reads CASSPLRGVTDTQYF. CDR3 bases: TGTGCCAGCAGCCCCCTCCGGGGGGTCACAGATACGCAGTATTTT.

The V gene is TRBV24-1, the J gene TRBJ2-3, with a weak D call TRBD1 (6 bases). This CDR3 has 17 amino acids. Trimming cost V 3 bases and J 0 bases, with 15 bases left between them. The germline V gene has CDR1 KGHDR and CDR2 SFDVKD. The CDR3 region is CATSDPGAGDSTDTQYF. CDR3 coding DNA: TGTGCCACCAGTGATCCAGGGGCCGGGGATAGCACAGATACGCAGTATTTT.

This clone was recorded only once. V gene TRBV11-2 combines with J gene TRBJ2-2; 7 bases are a match to TRBD1. V trimming: 5 bases; J trimming: 4 bases; junction bases outside the gene matches: 7. CDR1 and CDR2 (germline): SGHAT, FQNNGV. CDR3 length: 15 amino acids. The CDR3 is CASSPTGVRTGELFF. CDR3 in DNA: TGTGCCAGCAGCCCCACAGGGGTTCGCACCGGGGAGCTGTTTTTT.

This clone was counted only a few times. V and J are TRBV3-1 (or the pseudogene TRBV3-2) and TRBJ2-7; maybe TRBD1 (6 bases). Germline V gene data show CDR1 as LGHDT and CDR2 as YNNKEL (reference sequence). Trimming removed 4 bases from V and 9 bases from J, with 19 bases in between. The CDR3 is 14 amino acids. The CDR3 loop reads CASSLGQGHGAQYF. For the CDR3, the DNA is TGTGCCAGCAGCCTAGGGCAGGGGCATGGAGCGCAGTACTTC.

J is TRBJ1-2 and V is TRBV5-4, with 11 bases fitting TRBD1. CDR3 length: 11 amino acids. The V gene end was trimmed by 3 bases and the J gene end by 12 bases; junction bases not matched to a gene: 1. In germline, CDR1 is SGHNT, CDR2 YYREEE (reference sequence). The CDR3: CASSSDRGHTF. Written as DNA, the CDR3 is TGTGCCAGCAGCTCGGACAGGGGGCACACCTTC. The whole variable domain, remainder taken from reference TRBV5-4 and TRBJ1-2, is ETGVTQSPTHLIKTRGQQVTLRCSSQSGHNTVSWYQQALGQGPQFIFQYYREEENGRGNFPPRFSGLQFPNYSSELNVNALELDDSALYLCASSSDRGHTFGSGTRLTVV.

The chain recombines TRBV3-1 (or the pseudogene TRBV3-2) with TRBJ2-3, with 8 nucleotides matching TRBD1. The germline CDR1 and CDR2 sequences are LGHDT and YNNKEL (reference sequence). The CDR3 totals 16 residues. The V segment lost 4 bases and the J segment 3 bases; nucleotides outside the gene matches: 9. The CDR3 loop reads CASSLGRGTGTDTQYF. CDR3 in DNA: TGTGCCAGCAGCCTTGGCAGGGGGACAGGAACAGATACGCAGTATTTT.

V gene TRBV19 combines with J gene TRBJ2-3, with D perhaps TRBD1 (5 bases). This CDR3 has 14 residues. Germline CDR1 and CDR2: LNHDA and SQIVND (reference sequence). Deletions cut 8 bases from V and 1 base from J, with 13 bases between. The DNA of the CDR3 is TGTGCCAGTGCTCCGGGCAGGGGCACAGATACGCAGTATTTT. This gives the protein CASAPGRGTDTQYF.

This chain uses TRBV2 with TRBJ1-3; D is perhaps TRBD1 (5 bases). The CDR3 runs to 14 residues. The germline V gene encodes CDR1 SNHLY and CDR2 FYNNEI. Trimming shortened V by 4 bases and J by 3 bases, and 10 bases separated the two germline ends. The CDR3: CASSVPGLGNTIYF. The CDR3 DNA follows: TGTGCCAGCAGTGTTCCGGGACTTGGAAACACCATATATTTT.

The gene calls are TRBV7-9 and TRBJ2-1; 10 bases match TRBD1. Germline lookup yields CDR1 SEHNR and CDR2 FQNEAQ (reference sequence). The CDR3 totals 13 residues. V dropped 5 bases and J dropped 15; count of bases not matched to a gene: 10. The CDR3 DNA follows: TGTGCCAGCAGCATTTACGAAAGGGACAGGGGGTTCTTC. Its protein is CASSIYERDRGFF. Full variable domain (rest looked up from reference TRBV7-9 and TRBJ2-1): DTGVSQNPRHKITKRGQNVTFRCDPISEHNRLYWYRQTLGQGPEFLTYFQNEAQLEKSRLLSDRFSAERPKGSFSTLEIQRTEQGDSAMYLCASSIYERDRGFFGPGTRLTVL.

The rearrangement uses TRBV6-5 and TRBJ1-2; D is uncertain. The CDR3 length is 14 residues. CDR1 MNHEY and CDR2 SVGAGI come from the germline V gene. Trimming removed 0 bases at V and 8 bases at J, with 13 bases between. The CDR3 nucleotides are TGTGCCAGCAGTTACTCCCGCGGCCCACAAGGCTACACCTTC. Amino acid sequence: CASSYSRGPQGYTF.

The chain employs TRBV5-1 and TRBJ2-2, with D possibly being TRBD2 (6 bases). CDR3 length: 16 residues. V was pared by 1 base and J by 5 bases, with 15 bases between. CDR1 is SGHRS and CDR2 is YFSETQ in the germline V gene. The CDR3 reads CASSLRDSRSTGELFF. The DNA for the CDR3 is TGCGCCAGCAGCTTGAGGGACTCCCGTAGTACCGGGGAGCTGTTTTTT.

This clone was counted a single time. The chain joins TRBV6-6 to TRBJ1-2, with D uncertain. Trimming took off 6 bases at V and 10 bases at J, with 18 bases between the two ends. The CDR3 has 13 residues. Germline lookup yields CDR1 MNHNY and CDR2 SVGAGI (reference sequence). CDR3 nucleotide sequence: TGTGCCAGCAGCTCCCCCCCAGGCACTGACTACACCTTC. This sequence encodes CASSSPPGTDYTF.

This chain links TRBV19 with TRBJ1-2, with D uncertain. V lost 9 bases, J lost 3 bases, and 11 bases lay in between. The germline CDR1 and CDR2 sequences are LNHDA and SQIVND (reference sequence). CDR3 length equals 12 residues. The CDR3 DNA sequence: TGTGCCAGCCAGCAGCCCTACTATGGCTACACCTTC. Translated, it gives CASQQPYYGYTF.

The CDR3: CASSLGPHLGRNEQFF. DNA for the CDR3: TGCGCCAGCAGCCTGGGACCCCACTTAGGAAGGAATGAGCAGTTCTTC. This chain uses TRBV4-3 with TRBJ2-1; either TRBD1 or TRBD2 may supply D (5 bases each). The CDR3 sequence is 16 residues long. Germline values: CDR1 LGHNA, CDR2 YSLEER. V was cut by 4 bases and J by 7 bases, with 20 bases left in between.

The V gene is TRBV4-1, the J gene TRBJ2-2; D gene ambiguous. V lost 6 bases to trimming and J lost 1 base, with 18 bases between them. The germline V gene encodes CDR1 MGHRA and CDR2 YSYEKL. CDR3 length: 17 amino acids. The CDR3 coding sequence is TGCGCCAGCAGTCCACAGTCATCCTATCTGAACACCGGGGAGCTGTTTTTT. Translated: CASSPQSSYLNTGELFF.

This clone appeared once. Other DNA sequences from this sample encode an identical CDR3 as well. The V gene is TRBV7-2, the J gene TRBJ2-7, with a possible D match to TRBD1 (5 bases). Germline CDR1 and CDR2: SGHTA and FQGNSA. V lost 1 base to trimming and J lost 2 bases, with 9 bases between them. This CDR3 is 14 amino acids long. The CDR3 reads CASSLVQGAYEQYF. The CDR3 coding sequence is TGTGCCAGCAGCTTAGTACAAGGGGCCTACGAGCAGTACTTC. The full variable domain, rest sourced from reference TRBV7-2 and TRBJ2-7, is GAGVSQSPSNKVTEKGKDVELRCDPISGHTALYWYRQSLGQGLEFLIYFQGNSAPDKSGLPSDRFSAERTGGSVSTLTIQRTQQEDSAVYLCASSLVQGAYEQYFGPGTRLTVT.

This clone was seen only a few times. V usage is TRBV3-1 (or the pseudogene TRBV3-2) and J usage is TRBJ1-1; the match to TRBD1 covers 7 bases. In germline, CDR1 is LGHDT, CDR2 YNNKEL (reference sequence). V shed 6 bases and J 10 bases; nucleotides not matched to a gene: 8. This CDR3 has 12 residues. CDR3 residues: CASSPTGVGAFF. In nucleotides, the CDR3 is TGTGCCAGCAGTCCCACAGGGGTAGGAGCTTTCTTT.

Note on this clone: The junction departs from the called germline gene at one end, perhaps through a read error. The J gene is TRBJ1-4, the V gene TRBV19, with 7 bases lining up with TRBD1. This CDR3 is built from 15 residues. Per the germline V gene, CDR1 is LNHDA and CDR2 is SQIVND (reference sequence). The CDR3 bases are TGTGCCAGTAGTTTAGACAGGGCGACTAATGAAAAACTGTTTTTT. This codes for CASSLDRATNEKLFF.

The V gene is TRBV5-6, the J gene TRBJ2-1; D tentatively fits TRBD1 or TRBD2 (5 bases each). CDR1 SGHDT and CDR2 YYEEEE come from the germline V gene. This CDR3 region has 13 residues. With 2 bases removed from V and 7 bases from J, the gap between germline ends came to 10 bases. CDR3 nucleotides: TGTGCCAGCAGCTTTTTGGGGACGAATGAGCAGTTCTTC. Protein product: CASSFLGTNEQFF.

The chain recombines TRBV4-3 with TRBJ2-3; TRBD2 aligns across 7 bases. CDR1 LGHNA and CDR2 YSLEER come from the germline V gene. V was clipped by 1 base and J by 6 bases; unmatched bases: 10. This CDR3 has 16 amino acids. CDR3 nucleotide sequence: TGCGCCAGCAGCCAAGGCCGATCTAGCGGCGCCGATACGCAGTATTTT. This codes for CASSQGRSSGADTQYF.

This clone turned up a few times. J is TRBJ2-1 and V is TRBV9; D gene unclear. The CDR3 has 16 residues. The V end was cut by 0 bases, the J end by 1 base, with 11 bases between. Germline V gene sequence: CDR1 SGDLS, CDR2 YYNGEE. The chain's CDR3 is CASSVETVPSYNEQFF. CDR3 sequence (DNA): TGTGCCAGCAGCGTAGAGACGGTCCCTTCCTACAATGAGCAGTTCTTC.

The chain links TRBV4-3 to TRBJ1-2; no firm D call. The CDR3 contains 15 residues. CDR1 is LGHNA, CDR2 YSLEER, per germline. The ends were cut back, 0 bases at V and 0 bases at J, with 8 bases in the middle. CDR3 in DNA: TGCGCCAGCAGCCAAGAGACCGACGCTAACTATGGCTACACCTTC. Protein product: CASSQETDANYGYTF.